This is a list of T cell receptor beta chains from one sample in a study of blood T cell repertoires in COVID-19. TCRdb keeps only in-frame clones here, not all; method: immunoSEQ multiplex PCR. The data contain 140,000 or so clones, approximately 90% of them singletons. Sequencing was carried out using peripheral blood. These receptors were taken from a woman older than 75 with acute or convalescent COVID-19. Each CDR3 is given with its conserved first and last residue. D genes are given only for firm matches. Not every row has a clone size; where given, it reads once, few, many or a size class.

clone_size j_call d_call v_call cdr3_aa cdr3_nt
NA TRBJ2-7 NA TRBV19 CASSIRAAGSGEQYF TGTGCCAGTAGTATAAGGGCGGCAGGGTCGGGCGAGCAGTACTTC
NA TRBJ2-7 TRBD1 TRBV5-6 CASSPGTDPSYEQYF TGTGCCAGCAGCCCCGGGACAGATCCTTCCTACGAGCAGTACTTC
NA TRBJ2-6 TRBD1 TRBV5-4 CASSGPLGQGVSGANVLTF TGTGCCAGCAGCGGACCCCTGGGACAGGGGGTATCTGGGGCCAACGTCCTGACTTTC
NA TRBJ2-6 NA TRBV6-1 CASSDSHRTGANVLTF TGTGCCAGCAGTGATTCCCACAGGACTGGGGCCAACGTCCTGACTTTC
NA TRBJ2-3 TRBD1 TRBV5-4 CASSSQFWTGERTDTQYF TGTGCCAGCAGCTCCCAATTTTGGACAGGGGAACGCACAGATACGCAGTATTTT
NA TRBJ1-3 NA TRBV2 CASLRASVGNTIYF TGTGCCAGCCTCAGGGCGTCGGTTGGAAACACCATATATTTT
NA TRBJ1-2 NA TRBV2 CASNLRDKLMRYTF TGTGCCAGCAATCTCCGGGACAAACTTATGCGCTACACCTTC
NA TRBJ2-5 TRBD2 TRBV7-2 CASSPPSGGETQYF TGTGCCAGCAGCCCTCCAAGCGGGGGAGAGACCCAGTACTTC
NA TRBJ2-7 NA TRBV20-1 CSASSEAQYF TGCAGTGCTAGCTCTGAGGCGCAGTACTTC
NA TRBJ1-1 NA TRBV9 CASSPMAAGLYQGAFF TGTGCCAGCAGCCCAATGGCGGCCGGCCTATACCAAGGAGCTTTCTTT
NA TRBJ1-5 TRBD1 TRBV15 CATSRGDRGGNQPQHF TGTGCCACCAGCAGAGGAGACAGGGGCGGCAATCAGCCCCAGCATTTT
NA TRBJ2-3 NA TRBV15 CATSRDMSTDTQYF TGTGCCACCAGCAGAGATATGAGCACAGATACGCAGTATTTT
NA TRBJ2-5 NA TRBV27 CASSPRTRGTQYF TGTGCCAGCAGTCCCCGGACTCGAGGGACCCAGTACTTC
once TRBJ1-4 NA TRBV7-9 CASSRTGTIPEKLFF TGTGCCAGCAGCCGCACAGGGACCATCCCCGAAAAACTGTTTTTT
NA TRBJ2-1 TRBD1 TRBV7-8 CASSLRTGVSYNEQFF TGTGCCAGCAGCTTAAGGACAGGGGTATCCTACAATGAGCAGTTCTTC
NA TRBJ2-5 NA TRBV7-3 CASSLGRGSFETQYF TGTGCCAGCAGCTTAGGCCGGGGATCCTTCGAGACCCAGTACTTC
few TRBJ1-4 NA TRBV30 CAWKPGYWEKLFF TGTGCCTGGAAGCCAGGGTATTGGGAAAAACTGTTTTTT
NA TRBJ2-1 TRBD1 TRBV6-2/TRBV6-3 CASSRTGGAGNNEQFF TGTGCCAGCAGCCGAACAGGGGGCGCTGGTAACAATGAGCAGTTCTTC
NA TRBJ1-3 NA TRBV28 CASSLSGTTFTRGNTIYF TGTGCCAGCAGTCTTTCCGGGACAACATTTACAAGAGGAAACACCATATATTTT
NA TRBJ2-5 NA TRBV5-1 CASSLVGGTGQETQYF TGCGCCAGCAGCTTGGTGGGGGGGACAGGCCAAGAGACCCAGTACTTC
NA TRBJ2-1 NA TRBV7-8 CASSLNEGPYNEQFF TGTGCCAGCAGCTTAAATGAGGGTCCCTACAATGAGCAGTTCTTC
NA TRBJ1-6 NA TRBV11-1 CASSLQGNSPLHF TGTGCCAGCAGCTTACAGGGCAATTCACCCCTCCACTTT
NA TRBJ1-5 NA TRBV15 CATSRAVGADYSNQPQHF TGTGCCACCAGCAGAGCGGTTGGGGCGGACTATAGCAATCAGCCCCAGCATTTT
NA TRBJ2-7 NA TRBV13 CASSFAAGYEQYF TGTGCCAGCAGCTTCGCCGCCGGCTACGAGCAGTACTTC
NA TRBJ2-7 TRBD1 TRBV27 CASSSPRDSYNYEQYF TGTGCCAGCAGTTCGCCACGGGACAGCTACAACTACGAGCAGTACTTC
NA TRBJ1-5 NA TRBV6-6 CASTGYSNQPQHF TGTGCCAGCACCGGTTATAGCAATCAGCCCCAGCATTTT
NA TRBJ1-1 TRBD1 TRBV7-9 CASSRQGVNTEAFF TGTGCCAGCAGCCGACAGGGGGTGAACACTGAAGCTTTCTTT
NA TRBJ1-2 TRBD1 TRBV2 CASSAGTGGDYGYTF TGTGCCAGCAGTGCCGGGACAGGGGGAGACTATGGCTACACCTTC
NA TRBJ1-2 NA TRBV20-1 CSATPSGGYTF TGCAGTGCTACCCCCAGCGGTGGCTACACCTTC
NA TRBJ1-2 NA TRBV6-2/TRBV6-3 CASSQPPGQSVYGYTF TGTGCCAGCAGTCAACCCCCAGGACAGTCCGTTTATGGCTACACCTTC
once TRBJ2-7 TRBD1 TRBV6-6 CASNGQGAGNEQYF TGTGCCAGCAATGGACAGGGGGCAGGAAACGAGCAGTACTTC
NA TRBJ1-5 NA TRBV27 CASSSGGQPQHF TGTGCCAGCAGTTCCGGCGGGCAGCCCCAGCATTTT
NA TRBJ2-7 TRBD2 TRBV6-5 CASSYPGTSVHEQYF TGTGCCAGCAGTTACCCCGGGACTAGTGTACACGAGCAGTACTTC
NA TRBJ1-5 TRBD1 TRBV7-8 CASSQQGASQPQHF TGTGCCAGCAGCCAACAGGGGGCAAGTCAGCCCCAGCATTTT
NA TRBJ2-3 NA TRBV11-2 CASSLDRGDTQYF TGTGCCAGCAGCTTAGATCGGGGGGATACGCAGTATTTT
NA TRBJ2-2 NA TRBV6-5 CAIRGNTGELFF TGTGCCATAAGGGGGAACACCGGGGAGCTGTTTTTT
NA TRBJ1-3 NA TRBV19 CASQGGHFSGNTIYF TGTGCCTCACAAGGTGGGCACTTTTCTGGAAACACCATATATTTT
NA TRBJ1-2 NA TRBV3-1/TRBV3-2 CASSPPGAESNYGYTF TGTGCCAGCAGCCCTCCAGGGGCCGAATCTAACTATGGCTACACCTTC
NA TRBJ1-1 TRBD1 TRBV5-1 CASSLQGGPEAFF TGCGCCAGCAGCTTACAGGGGGGGCCTGAAGCTTTCTTT
NA TRBJ1-1 TRBD1 TRBV9 CASSVGRTGVLSTEAFF TGTGCCAGCAGCGTAGGCAGGACAGGGGTTCTTAGCACTGAAGCTTTCTTT
NA TRBJ2-7 NA TRBV19 CASSDRQAVGLSYEQYF TGTGCCAGTAGTGACCGACAGGCGGTGGGGCTCTCCTACGAGCAGTACTTC
NA TRBJ2-4 TRBD1 TRBV19 CASSIQGAQLNIQYF TGTGCCAGTAGTATACAGGGGGCGCAGCTAAACATTCAGTACTTC
NA TRBJ1-1 NA TRBV29-1 CSVDGRGSTEAFF TGCAGCGTTGACGGCAGGGGTAGCACTGAAGCTTTCTTT
NA TRBJ1-1 NA TRBV6-1 CASSEYGVLTEAFF TGTGCCAGCAGTGAATACGGGGTTTTGACTGAAGCTTTCTTT
NA TRBJ1-1 NA TRBV2 CASSGGGRNTEAFF TGTGCCAGCAGTGGGGGGGGGCGGAACACTGAAGCTTTCTTT
NA TRBJ1-3 NA TRBV30 CAWSPAGNTIYF TGTGCCTGGAGTCCGGCTGGAAACACCATATATTTT
once TRBJ1-1 NA TRBV7-2 CASSGAVGNTEAFF TGTGCCAGCAGCGGCGCGGTGGGTAACACTGAAGCTTTCTTT
NA TRBJ1-4 NA TRBV28 CASSSRSTGKEKLFF TGTGCCAGCAGCTCCCGGAGTACGGGAAAAGAAAAACTGTTTTTT